A single sample is the source of the 2 T cell receptor beta chains below, sequenced in a study of T-cell memory formation after mild COVID-19. TCRdb recomputed calls from the 5' RACE reads with MiXCR, one row per CDR3 protein. The sample shows roughly 350,000 distinct CDR3 sequences, approximately 15% of them seen only once. Material: PBMCs or a T cell subset sorted from them (not recorded which). The receptors stem from a man aged 18-30 years who had mild COVID-19 (a few samples of this study predate the infection). Cell type and time point are not known.

In the case of this clonotype: A single base separates this from a much larger clone, so it may be a read error. V gene TRBV5-5 combines with J gene TRBJ1-6; the D is unclear. The CDR3 length is 13 residues. With 1 base removed from V and 5 bases from J, the gap between germline ends came to 4 bases. Germline loops: CDR1 SGHKS, CDR2 YYEKEE (reference sequence). CDR3 DNA: TGTGCCAGCAGCTTGATGGATAATTCACCCCTCCACTTT. Its translation: CASSLMDNSPLHF.

This clonotype was detected only a few times. The J gene is TRBJ2-7, the V gene TRBV5-5; 10 nucleotides match TRBD1. J was trimmed by 7 bases and V by 2 bases; bases with no gene match: 6. CDR1 SGHKS and CDR2 YYEKEE come from the germline V gene (reference sequence). The CDR3 is 14 residues long. CDR3 loop: CASSFPGTGEEQYV. As DNA, the CDR3 is TGTGCCAGCAGCTTCCCCGGGACAGGGGAAGAGCAGTACGTC.